Below, one T cell receptor beta chain is given with its context. What it binds is unknown. This CDR3 region has 13 residues. Germline CDR1 is SGHKS and CDR2 is YYEKEE (reference sequence). The V end was cut by 1 base, the J end by 2 bases, with 6 bases between. The sample comes from a study of blood T cells in healthy people across ages. Through a sample-barcoded 5' primer and a J-beta primer mix, a second PCR was run for roughly 7 to 11 cycles. MiXCR, run by TCRdb on the 5' RACE reads, gives a single entry per CDR3 protein. Of about 1.1 million distinct CDR3 sequences listed, roughly two fifths were seen once; the top ten hold around 13%. Study-level points and caveats: Aged donors had fewer naive CD4+ cells and lower diversity than long-lived donors. Per million T cells, TCR beta diversity dropped roughly linearly as age increased. Lack of knowledge of donor CMV status possibly confounded expanded clonotype changes.

Donors were healthy Caucasian individuals from Russia aged about 6 to 100. The clonotype comes from a man between 18 and 29 years old in good health. This chain joins TRBV5-5 and TRBJ2-5; D is unclear. Sequences were obtained from blood. The CDR3: CASSLHLQETQYF. Written as DNA, the CDR3 is TGTGCCAGCAGCTTGCACTTACAAGAGACCCAGTACTTC.